A single sample is the source of the 30 T cell receptor beta chains below, sequenced in a study of beta chain features in type 1 diabetes. The authors reverse transcribed all of the isolated RNA, so sequencing captured expressed TCRB transcripts. TCRdb keeps only in-frame clones here, not all; method: immunoSEQ multiplex PCR. The sample lists a few hundred thousand clones, around 30% occurring once. Sequenced sample: naive CD4+ T cells from blood. The receptors shown here come from a man between 18 and 35 years old in good health.

This clone was detected a few times. This CDR3 is CASSQDIRPQETQYF. CDR3 nucleotides: TGCGCCAGCAGCCAAGATATCAGGCCCCAAGAGACCCAGTACTTC. The chain links TRBV4-3 to TRBJ2-5, with unresolved D. The germline V gene has CDR1 LGHNA and CDR2 YSLEER. V lost 0 bases to trimming and J lost 1 base, with 9 bases between them. The CDR3 covers 15 residues.

The chain links TRBV28 to TRBJ2-3; TRBD2 matches 8 bases. V lost 6 bases to trimming and J lost 2 bases; unmatched junction nucleotides: 16. CDR1 is MDHEN and CDR2 is SYDVKM in the germline V gene. This CDR3 spans 18 amino acids. The CDR3 protein is CASSSDPFLAGTTDTQYF. CDR3 sequence (DNA): TGTGCCAGCAGCTCCGACCCTTTCTTAGCGGGGACCACAGATACGCAGTATTTT.

This clone was counted only a few times. The V call is TRBV6-6, the J call TRBJ2-7; tentatively, D is TRBD1 or TRBD2 (5 bases each). The V and J ends lost 4 bases and 2 bases respectively, with 9 bases between them. The germline gives CDR1 MNHNY, CDR2 SVGAGI (reference sequence). This CDR3 contains 13 residues. Here the CDR3 DNA reads TGTGCCAGCAGTTGGGGGTCCGCCTACGAGCAGTACTTC. Encoded protein: CASSWGSAYEQYF.

This clone was counted only a few times. The gene calls are TRBV18 and TRBJ2-7; no clear D. The length of the CDR3 is 13 residues. The V gene lost 3 bases and the J gene lost 2 bases, with 8 bases spanning the gap. CDR1 is KGHSH and CDR2 is LQKENI in the germline V gene. In nucleotides, the CDR3 is TGTGCCAGCTCACCTGGCATAACCTACGAGCAGTACTTC. Translated: CASSPGITYEQYF.

The gene calls are TRBV7-2 and TRBJ1-5, with D maybe TRBD1 (5 bases). V was trimmed by 7 bases and J by 7 bases, leaving 17 bases between them. The germline V gene encodes CDR1 SGHTA and CDR2 FQGNSA. The length of the CDR3 is 14 residues. For the CDR3, the DNA is TGTGCCAGCAACCGCTTAGGCAGGGACCAGCCCCAGCATTTT. Protein sequence: CASNRLGRDQPQHF.

This clone was counted a few times. The J gene is TRBJ2-1, the V gene TRBV7-6; D gene ambiguous. CDR1 and CDR2 (germline): SGHVS, FNYEAQ. The CDR3 has 15 amino acids. The germline V and J ends were trimmed by 2 bases and 4 bases, with 12 bases remaining between them. The CDR3 DNA is TGTGCCAGCAGCTTATTGGCCGGATTATACAATGAGCAGTTCTTC. It yields the protein CASSLLAGLYNEQFF.

This clone came up a few times. The chain recombines TRBV4-3 with TRBJ1-2; 7 positions match TRBD1. This CDR3 region has 13 residues. Trimming cost V 3 bases and J 4 bases; bases outside gene matches: 2. The germline CDR1 and CDR2 sequences are LGHNA and YSLEER. The DNA of the CDR3 is TGCGCCAGCAGCCAGGACAGGTTCTATGGCTACACCTTC. This encodes CASSQDRFYGYTF.

This clone was recorded a few times. The rearrangement uses TRBV29-1 and TRBJ2-1; D gene ambiguous. The length of the CDR3 is 14 residues. The V gene's germline CDR1 is SQVTM and CDR2 ANQGSEA. The V gene lost 2 bases and the J gene lost 0 bases, with 8 bases spanning the gap. The CDR3 DNA reads TGCAGCGTTGAAATCAACCCCTCCTACAATGAGCAGTTCTTC. It encodes CSVEINPSYNEQFF.

The chain carries TRBV7-9 and TRBJ2-2; D gene ambiguous. The length of the CDR3 is 14 residues. The V end was cut by 1 base, the J end by 9 bases, with 12 bases between. Germline V CDR1 and CDR2: SEHNR, FQNEAQ (reference sequence). The CDR3 is CASSLGPADRELFF. The CDR3 DNA follows: TGTGCCAGCAGCTTAGGACCCGCCGACCGGGAGCTGTTTTTT.

The sample holds a few counts of this clone. At the DNA level, this CDR3 is encoded by other sequences in the same sample as well. The chain has TRBV30 and TRBJ2-2; D not resolved. Germline V CDR1 and CDR2: GTSNPN, SVGIG (reference sequence). V was pared by 0 bases and J by 4 bases, with 6 bases between. The CDR3 has 13 amino acids. The CDR3 DNA reads as TGTGCCTGGAGTGTGGGCGGCACCGGGGAGCTGTTTTTT. As protein: CAWSVGGTGELFF.

The rearrangement links TRBV7-2 to TRBJ2-3; TRBD2 matches 10 bases. Germline lookup yields CDR1 SGHTA and CDR2 FQGNSA. The CDR3 has 17 residues. The trim removed 5 bases at V and 3 bases at J, leaving 11 bases unmatched. The CDR3 here is CASSRRRAGGPTDTQYF. The CDR3 DNA reads as TGTGCCAGCAGCCGGCGAAGAGCGGGAGGGCCAACAGATACGCAGTATTTT. Using reference TRBV7-2 and TRBJ2-3 for the parts outside the CDR3, the full variable domain is GAGVSQSPSNKVTEKGKDVELRCDPISGHTALYWYRQSLGQGLEFLIYFQGNSAPDKSGLPSDRFSAERTGGSVSTLTIQRTQQEDSAVYLCASSRRRAGGPTDTQYFGPGTRLTVL.

The chain is built from TRBV27 and TRBJ2-7, with 8 bases lining up with TRBD2. Trimming at V came to 5 bases and at J to 8 bases, leaving 11 bases not matched to a gene. The CDR3 consists of 14 residues. Per germline, CDR1 MNHEY and CDR2 SMNVEV (reference sequence). The CDR3 coding sequence is TGTGCCAGCAGTCCGACTAGCGACCCCTTCCAGCAGTACTTC. As protein: CASSPTSDPFQQYF.

This chain uses TRBV7-2 with TRBJ2-7; 11 positions match TRBD2. V dropped 5 bases and J dropped 1; count of bases not matched to a gene: 10. This CDR3 has 17 amino acids. Germline CDR1 reads SGHTA; CDR2 reads FQGNSA. As DNA, the CDR3 is TGTGCCAGCAGCCCTAGAGGGACTAGCGGACGATCCTACGAGCAGTACTTC. It translates to CASSPRGTSGRSYEQYF.

The genes are TRBV5-6 and TRBJ1-1; the match to TRBD1 covers 7 bases. The V gene's germline CDR1 is SGHDT and CDR2 YYEEEE. The CDR3 is made up of 14 amino acids. V was clipped by 3 bases and J by 1 base; unmatched bases: 3. The CDR3 loop is CASSWRDRNTEAFF. The CDR3 DNA follows: TGTGCCAGCAGCTGGCGGGACAGGAACACTGAAGCTTTCTTT.

The rearrangement uses TRBV2 and TRBJ2-2; D gene unclear. The length of the CDR3 is 16 residues. Trimming shortened V by 4 bases and J by 0 bases, and 12 bases separated the two germline ends. Germline V gene data show CDR1 as SNHLY and CDR2 as FYNNEI. DNA for the CDR3: TGTGCCAGCAGTGTCCGAGGACCCCCGAACACCGGGGAGCTGTTTTTT. Amino acid sequence: CASSVRGPPNTGELFF. Looking up the rest from reference TRBV2 and TRBJ2-2 gives the full variable domain: EPEVTQTPSHQVTQMGQEVILRCVPISNHLYFYWYRQILGQKVEFLVSFYNNEISEKSEIFDDQFSVERPDGSNFTLKIRSTKLEDSAMYFCASSVRGPPNTGELFFGEGSRLTVL.

The chain joins TRBV29-1 to TRBJ1-5; 9 nucleotides agree with TRBD1. This CDR3 is built from 13 residues. V lost 6 bases, J lost 7 bases, and 7 bases stayed unmatched. Looked up from germline, CDR1 is SQVTM and CDR2 is ANQGSEA. The CDR3 protein is CSVGTGLNQPQHF. CDR3 bases: TGCAGCGTGGGGACAGGGTTAAACCAGCCCCAGCATTTT. The full variable domain, with the rest looked up from reference TRBV29-1 and TRBJ1-5, is SAVISQKPSRDICQRGTSLTIQCQVDSQVTMMFWYRQQPGQSLTLIATANQGSEATYESGFVIDKFPISRPNLTFSTLTVSNMSPEDSSIYLCSVGTGLNQPQHFGDGTRLSIL.

The chain couples TRBV15 to TRBJ2-1, with 7 bases lining up with TRBD2. The junction had 11 bases not matched to a gene; V was cut back by 1 base and J by 5 bases. CDR1 and CDR2 from the germline V gene are LNHNV and YYDKDF (reference sequence). The CDR3 is 17 amino acids. Written as DNA, the CDR3 is TGTGCCACCAGCAGAGGCCAGAGACTAAGCGGGGACAATGAGCAGTTCTTC. This translates into CATSRGQRLSGDNEQFF.

The chain recombines TRBV15 with TRBJ2-5; 7 bases are shared with TRBD2. The CDR3 extends over 13 amino acids. Trimming cost V 5 bases and J 5 bases; bases outside gene matches: 5. CDR1 and CDR2 from the germline V gene are LNHNV and YYDKDF (reference sequence). The CDR3 protein is CATSARGGETQYF. The CDR3 nucleotides read TGTGCCACCAGCGCCCGGGGAGGGGAGACCCAGTACTTC.

This chain joins TRBV10-3 and TRBJ2-1, with 9 bases that match TRBD2. Trimming cost V 6 bases and J 6 bases; bases outside gene matches: 3. The CDR3 spans 13 residues. Per germline, CDR1 ENHRY and CDR2 SYGVKD. CDR3 sequence (DNA): TGTGCCATCAGGGATAGCGGGAGCAATGAGCAGTTCTTC. It translates to CAIRDSGSNEQFF.

This clone was detected only a few times. This chain uses TRBV9 with TRBJ2-1, with D possibly matching TRBD1 (6 bases). From germline, CDR1 is SGDLS and CDR2 YYNGEE. CDR3 size: 15 residues. V lost 4 bases, J lost 3 bases, and 14 bases lay in between. CDR3 sequence: CASSTGQILYNEQFF. The DNA of the CDR3 is TGTGCCAGCAGCACTGGACAGATCCTCTACAATGAGCAGTTCTTC. Full variable domain (missing parts from reference TRBV9 and TRBJ2-1): DSGVTQTPKHLITATGQRVTLRCSPRSGDLSVYWYQQSLDQGLQFLIQYYNGEERAKGNILERFSAQQFPDLHSELNLSSLELGDSALYFCASSTGQILYNEQFFGPGTRLTVL.

The J gene is TRBJ2-3, the V gene TRBV11-2; D is unclear. V was pared by 1 base and J by 1 base, with 15 bases between. The CDR3 extends over 17 amino acids. Germline V gives CDR1 SGHAT, CDR2 FQNNGV. The CDR3 spells CASSLVLKASGTDTQYF. DNA of the CDR3: TGTGCCAGCAGCTTAGTCTTAAAGGCCAGTGGCACAGATACGCAGTATTTT.

CDR3 in DNA: TGTGCCAGCAGTTTCAGTCGGCATGGCTACACCTTC. It encodes CASSFSRHGYTF. This chain links TRBV28 with TRBJ1-2, with D unclear. V dropped 3 bases and J dropped 6 bases, with 8 bases sitting between them. This CDR3 has 12 residues. The germline V gene has CDR1 MDHEN and CDR2 SYDVKM.

V and J are TRBV25-1 and TRBJ2-4; D gene uncertain. This CDR3 has 15 residues. Germline loops: CDR1 MGHDK, CDR2 SYGVNS. V was shortened by 1 base and J by 2 bases, with 9 bases between the two germline ends. The CDR3 region has the DNA TGTGCCAGCAGTGAATGGAAGGAGTCCAAAAACATTCAGTACTTC. As protein: CASSEWKESKNIQYF.

The chain carries TRBV2 and TRBJ2-1, with D uncertain. There are 11 residues in the CDR3. CDR1 is SNHLY, CDR2 FYNNEI, per germline. Trimming left V 1 base short and J 12 bases short, with 7 bases between. CDR3 sequence: CASSEESAQFF. CDR3 nucleotides: TGTGCCAGCAGTGAAGAAAGTGCGCAGTTCTTC.

The rearrangement joins TRBV18 to TRBJ2-3; 13 bases agree with TRBD2. Germline loops: CDR1 KGHSH, CDR2 LQKENI. J lost 0 bases, V lost 3 bases, and 3 bases had no gene match. The CDR3 covers 17 residues. Here the CDR3 reads CASSPGLAGYSTDTQYF. In DNA form, the CDR3 reads TGTGCCAGCTCACCGGGACTAGCGGGATACAGCACAGATACGCAGTATTTT. The entire variable domain, with the rest obtained from reference TRBV18 and TRBJ2-3, is as follows: NAGVMQNPRHLVRRRGQEARLRCSPMKGHSHVYWYRQLPEEGLKFMVYLQKENIIDESGMPKERFSAEFPKEGPSILRIQQVVRGDSAAYFCASSPGLAGYSTDTQYFGPGTRLTVL.

V and J are TRBV14 and TRBJ2-2; TRBD1 matches at 7 bases. Per germline, CDR1 SGHDN and CDR2 FVKESK. The CDR3 has 16 amino acids. The J segment lost 2 bases and the V segment lost 4 bases, leaving 7 bases of the junction unmatched. Here the CDR3 DNA reads TGTGCCAGCAGCCCCTTGGAAGGGGGCAACACCGGGGAGCTGTTTTTT. Protein: CASSPLEGGNTGELFF.

DNA of the CDR3: TGTGCCTGGAGTGAAGCGGGGAGCACAGATACGCAGTATTTT. As protein: CAWSEAGSTDTQYF. The chain employs TRBV30 and TRBJ2-3; 7 nucleotides line up with TRBD2. The V gene's germline CDR1 is GTSNPN and CDR2 SVGIG (reference sequence). V was clipped by 1 base and J by 0 bases; unmatched bases: 1. The length of the CDR3 is 14 residues.

This chain uses TRBV2 with TRBJ2-6, with D unclear. The CDR3 length is 14 residues. The V end lost 5 bases, the J end lost 0 bases, and 5 bases lay between the germline ends. Germline CDR1 and CDR2: SNHLY and FYNNEI. As DNA, the CDR3 is TGTGCCAGCAGTAGACCCTCTGGGGCCAACGTCCTGACTTTC. As protein: CASSRPSGANVLTF.

This clone was seen a few times. The chain carries TRBV13 and TRBJ2-5; the D gene is possibly TRBD2 (6 bases). The CDR3 is 17 residues long. CDR1 and CDR2 from the germline V gene are PRHDT and FYEKMQ (reference sequence). Trimming stripped 2 bases from V and 1 base from J, with 17 bases between. The CDR3 bases are TGTGCCAGCAGCTTAATGGTAGCGGAGCCCCTCCAAGAGACCCAGTACTTC. It translates to CASSLMVAEPLQETQYF.

This clone occurred a few times. J is TRBJ1-1 and V is TRBV30; the D is unclear. The germline gives CDR1 GTSNPN, CDR2 SVGIG (reference sequence). With 3 bases removed from V and 5 bases from J, the gap between germline ends came to 19 bases. The CDR3 loop spans 15 amino acids. Here the CDR3 reads CAWRKPDGRWTEAFF. For the CDR3, the DNA is TGTGCCTGGAGAAAACCCGACGGACGCTGGACTGAAGCTTTCTTT.